The 15 T cell receptor beta chains in this list originate from one sample, sequenced in a study of T cells in women clearing cervical HPV infection. The table came from immunoSEQ multiplex PCR; TCRdb's copy has only in-frame clones and leaves some out. Recorded for this sample: under 45,000 clones. Material: blood buffy coat. These receptors all come from a woman aged 18 to 75 with a cervical HPV16 infection that either progressed to CIN3+ or cleared (not recorded which).

CDR3 sequence: CASSLVGGGRNTEAFF. The sequenced CDR3 bases are TGCGCCAGCAGCTTGGTGGGGGGAGGCCGGAACACTGAA. J is TRBJ1-1 and V is TRBV5-1; D is possibly TRBD1 (5 bases). The read ends 3 residues before the CDR3 terminus; that terminus is restored from the germline J gene. V lost 0 bases to trimming and J lost 1 base, with 13 bases between them. Per germline, CDR1 SGHRS and CDR2 YFSETQ. This CDR3 spans 16 amino acids.

As to this clone: The CDR3 is cut off 3 residues early in the read; its end comes from the germline J gene. The chain is built from TRBV5-1 and TRBJ2-1, with D possibly being TRBD1 or TRBD2 (7 bases each). The length of the CDR3 is 15 residues. The germline V gene has CDR1 SGHRS and CDR2 YFSETQ. Trimming shortened V by 4 bases and J by 4 bases, and 15 bases separated the two germline ends. This chain's CDR3 is CASSGEGQRYNEQFF. The CDR3 DNA, read in part, is TGCGCCAGCAGCGGGGAGGGACAGCGATACAATGAG.

Note on this clone: The CDR3 is cut off 3 residues early in the read; its end comes from the germline J gene. The chain employs TRBV18 and TRBJ1-2; D is perhaps TRBD1 (5 bases). The germline V gene has CDR1 KGHSH and CDR2 LQKENI. The CDR3 loop spans 15 amino acids. The CDR3 bases that were read are TGTGCCAGCTCCCAGAAGCGGGGACTCACAGATACC. Translated: CASSQKRGLTDT. The whole CDR3 protein reads CASSQKRGLTDTYTF. The full variable domain, in which reference TRBV18 and TRBJ1-2 provide the parts outside the CDR3, is NAGVMQNPRHLVRRRGQEARLRCSPMKGHSHVYWYRQLPEEGLKFMVYLQKENIIDESGMPKERFSAEFPKEGPSILRIQQVVRGDSAAYFCASSQKRGLTDTYTFGSGTRLTVV.

Turning to this clone: The CDR3 is cut off 3 residues early in the read; its end comes from the germline J gene. The chain combines TRBV30 with TRBJ2-3; TRBD1 matches 8 bases. Germline V gene lookup returns CDR1 GTSNPN and CDR2 SVGIG (reference sequence). The length of the CDR3 is 13 residues. Partial CDR3 DNA: TGTGCCGGGACAGGCCCGTACCAAGAGACG. Translation gives CAGTGPYQET. The entire CDR3 reads CAGTGPYQETQYF.

As for this clone: The observed sequence ends 3 residues before the CDR3 terminus, with the missing tail filled in from the germline J gene. The chain employs TRBV7-9 and TRBJ2-4; D may be TRBD1 (6 bases). The length of the CDR3 is 12 residues. Germline V gene sequence: CDR1 SEHNR, CDR2 FQNEAQ (reference sequence). The CDR3 sequence: CASSLAMGAQYF. The covered CDR3 bases are TGTGCCAGCAGCTTAGCAATGGGGGCT.

As to this clone: The missing CDR3 end, 3 residues past where the read stops, is filled in from the germline J gene. This rearrangement joins TRBV20-1 to TRBJ2-7, with D unresolved. Looked up from germline, CDR1 is DFQATT and CDR2 is SNEGSKA (reference sequence). CDR3 length equals 13 residues. Trimming removed 5 bases at V and 0 bases at J, with 11 bases between. The CDR3 region is CSALPTASYEQYF. CDR3 DNA, as far as it was read: TGCAGTGCTCTTCCGACTGCCTCCTACGAG.

Comment on this clone: The read falls 3 residues short of the CDR3 end, and the missing part is taken from the germline J gene. The gene calls are TRBV6-1 and TRBJ1-5; possibly TRBD1 for D (5 bases). This CDR3 region has 15 residues. Trimming stripped 2 bases from V and 6 bases from J, with 14 bases between. Germline assignment: CDR1 MNHNS and CDR2 SASEGT. The CDR3 region is CASSESQGVGQPQHF. CDR3 DNA (partial): TGTGCCAGCAGTGAAAGCCAGGGAGTTGGTCAGCCC.

Remarks on this clone: The read gets to within 3 residues of the CDR3 end, and the germline J gene fills in the rest. The chain links TRBV27 to TRBJ2-7; TRBD2 might be the D (6 bases). From germline, CDR1 is MNHEY and CDR2 SMNVEV (reference sequence). CDR3 length equals 15 residues. Trimming cost V 1 base and J 4 bases, with 14 bases left between them. The DNA read from the CDR3 is TGTGCCAGCAGTTTATTCGGCGGAGCGGGTTACGAG. This sequence encodes CASSLFGGAGYE. The whole CDR3 is CASSLFGGAGYEQYF.

CDR3 DNA (partial): TGTGCCAGCAGCCAAGATCGGGGTCTGGGCGGGAGGACTACCGGGGAG. Protein product: CASSQDRGLGGRTTGE. The CDR3 as a whole reads CASSQDRGLGGRTTGELFF. The chain employs TRBV4-2 and TRBJ2-2, with 8 nucleotides matching TRBD2. The read terminates 3 residues before the CDR3 end, so the remaining end is supplied by the germline J gene. The ends lost 0 bases at V and 5 bases at J; junction bases unmatched: 14. CDR3 length: 19 amino acids. Germline CDR1 is LGHNA and CDR2 is YNFKEQ.

Regarding this clone: The CDR3 is cut off 3 residues early in the read; its end comes from the germline J gene. The chain combines TRBV6-2 or TRBV6-3 with TRBJ1-1; D gene ambiguous. The V gene's germline CDR1 is MNHEY and CDR2 SVGEGT. Trimming pared 6 bases from V and 5 bases from J, leaving 13 bases between. This CDR3 spans 13 amino acids. The sequenced CDR3 bases are TGTGCCAGCAGCCCGCCAGAAGGGACTGAA. Its protein product is CASSPPEGTE. The entire CDR3 reads CASSPPEGTEAFF.

A word on this clone: The sequence runs out 3 residues before the end of the CDR3; the remainder is reconstructed from the germline J gene. The gene calls are TRBV5-6 and TRBJ1-5; TRBD1 might be the D (6 bases). CDR3 length: 12 residues. V was pared by 4 bases and J by 6 bases, with 8 bases between. Germline V lookup: CDR1 SGHDT, CDR2 YYEEEE. This CDR3 reads CASSVQGQPQHF. The sequenced CDR3 bases are TGTGCCAGCAGCGTACAGGGTCAGCCC. Using reference TRBV5-6 and TRBJ1-5 for the parts outside the CDR3, the full variable domain is DAGVTQSPTHLIKTRGQQVTLRCSPKSGHDTVSWYQQALGQGPQFIFQYYEEEERQRGNFPDRFSGHQFPNYSSELNVNALLLGDSALYLCASSVQGQPQHFGDGTRLSIL.

In regard to this clone: The read is 3 residues too short to cover the CDR3 end, so that end is filled in from the germline J gene. The chain carries TRBV29-1 and TRBJ2-1; D gene uncertain. Per germline, CDR1 SQVTM and CDR2 ANQGSEA. The germline V and J ends were trimmed by 2 bases and 6 bases, with 8 bases remaining between them. CDR3 length: 12 residues. The CDR3 here is CSVESSVNEQFF. Incomplete CDR3 DNA: TGCAGCGTTGAATCCAGCGTCAATGAG.

Points on this clone: With the read ending 3 residues before the CDR3 end, the germline J gene is used to fill in that end. The chain recombines TRBV7-9 with TRBJ1-2; the D gene is possibly TRBD1 (5 bases). The germline CDR1 and CDR2 sequences are SEHNR and FQNEAQ (reference sequence). The CDR3 is 14 amino acids. The CDR3 loop is CASEPGTSSYDYTF. The sequenced CDR3 bases are TGTGCCAGCGAACCTGGGACTTCCTCCTACGAC.

Regarding this clone: The CDR3 extends 3 residues past the end of the read, so its final part is completed from the germline J gene. The chain links TRBV2 to TRBJ1-6; 9 bases line up with TRBD1. CDR3 length: 15 residues. Germline assignment: CDR1 SNHLY and CDR2 FYNNEI. The trim removed 6 bases at V and 11 bases at J, leaving 11 bases unmatched. The DNA read from the CDR3 is TGTGCCAGCAGAGAAACTCGGGACAGGGAAGCACCC. Translating it yields CASRETRDREAP. The CDR3, in full, reads CASRETRDREAPLHF.

Turning to this clone: The observed sequence ends 3 residues before the CDR3 terminus, with the missing tail filled in from the germline J gene. The chain has TRBV5-5 and TRBJ2-3; TRBD1 agrees at 7 bases. The CDR3 contains 13 residues. Germline CDR1 is SGHKS and CDR2 is YYEKEE (reference sequence). Trimming removed 2 bases from V and 5 bases from J; junction bases left unmatched: 2. The CDR3 reads CASSFQGEDTQYF. The DNA read from the CDR3 is TGTGCCAGCAGCTTCCAGGGGGAAGATACG.